This paragraph reports one TCR beta chain. What it recognizes is unknown. Trimming cost V 6 bases and J 6 bases, with 8 bases left between them. CDR3 length: 11 amino acids. Germline V lookup: CDR1 MNHNY, CDR2 SVGAGI (reference sequence). Generated by immunoSEQ multiplex PCR, the TCRdb table keeps only in-frame clones and is missing some. The sample comprises about 78,000 clones, roughly four fifths of which are singletons, and around 18% rests with the top ten. This sample stems from a study of identifying expanded T cells in peripheral blood. Findings of the study overall: Differentially abundant clones: 0.95 to 1.5 between replicates, roughly 16 at around 2 weeks, less than 20 at four.

Material for sequencing was blood. J is TRBJ1-1 and V is TRBV6-6; the D gene is possibly TRBD1 (6 bases). This clonotype was obtained from a person between 18 and 69 years old in good health. CDR3 residues: CASSRTAEAFF. The CDR3 DNA reads TGTGCCAGCAGCCGGACAGCTGAAGCTTTCTTT.